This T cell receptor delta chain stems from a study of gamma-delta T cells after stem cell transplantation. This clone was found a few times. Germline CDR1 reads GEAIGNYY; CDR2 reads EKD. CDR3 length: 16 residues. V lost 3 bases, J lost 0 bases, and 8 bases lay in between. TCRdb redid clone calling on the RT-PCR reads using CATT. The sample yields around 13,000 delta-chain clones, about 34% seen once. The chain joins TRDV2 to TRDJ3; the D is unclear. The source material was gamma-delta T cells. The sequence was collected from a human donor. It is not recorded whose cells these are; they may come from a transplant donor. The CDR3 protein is CACDWESSWDTRQMFF. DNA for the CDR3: TGTGCCTGTGACTGGGAATCCTCCTGGGACACCCGACAGATGTTTTTC.